Described below is a single T cell receptor beta chain sequence and its context. Its antigen is unknown. No quality values exist for individual bases; no much larger clone is one base distant. The data stem from a study of cytomegalovirus exposure and HLA in healthy donors (dated by TCRdb to 2016 to 2017). About the full investigation: According to a later analysis, the 120 or so validation repertoires were produced on the same platform as the 700 or so repertoires of the first cohort. The study aimed to test whether signatures of past pathogen exposure could be identified by cataloging public T cell receptors. Along with the roughly 700-subject first cohort, a separate validation cohort of about 110 different subjects was used. To predict cytomegalovirus infection status, the study brought together high-throughput TCR immunosequencing, statistical association of individual TCRs with disease status, and machine learning.

Trimming accounts for 6 bases at V and 0 bases at J, while the number of junction bases matched to no gene is 8. Taken from the germline V gene (reference sequence), the CDR1 and CDR2 loops are SEHNR and FQNEAQ. There are 17 amino acids in the CDR3, from cysteine to phenylalanine inclusive. Only the CDR3 DNA is retained, 51 bases long and in frame from the first base. Donors formed part of the validation cohort, which comprised 120 subjects and was distinct from the first cohort of roughly 600 subjects. Receptors were amplified or captured by the immunoSEQ multiplex PCR assay. The original methods were these. To diagnose cytomegalovirus status from the catalog of TCR beta chain sequences, a statistical classification framework was built. TCRdb holds this immuneACCESS table with in-frame rearrangements only. Some clones are missing; in checked studies, unresolved V genes explain under half, and the rest has no known cause. Clone size and V and J calls were adopted from that table, with D and trimming inferred from the DNA. Within this sample are about 64,000 clones, with roughly 94% of them counted one time only. Clones ranked in the top ten supply approximately 6% of the sample.

On the study overall, not on this receptor specifically: The validation cohort had no HLA typing available for a later analysis, so co-occurrence within that cohort was assessed over all 120 or so repertoires. In the study, around 160 TCR beta chains were listed as associated with cytomegalovirus. In vitro tests confirmed that three of the cytomegalovirus-associated TCR beta chains recognize cytomegalovirus antigens. Cytomegalovirus status was reported to be diagnosed by the classifier with high specificity and sensitivity in both the original and validation cohorts. Most TCR sequences were observed very rarely across donors, whereas some public TCRs were present in many individuals. It was suggested by the authors that the approach could potentially be generalized to other disease states and immunological phenotypes. Of the cluster scores, about 94% were above 0 in a later analysis, which found that TCRs clustered in the first cohort also tended to co-occur in the 95 to 150 validation repertoires.

The chain is made from TRBV7-9 and TRBJ1-5, with 10 bases matching TRBD1. Sequenced sample: PBMCs. The sequence was obtained from a young woman in good health and CMV-seropositive. The DNA reads as follows: TGTGCCAGCAGGGACAGGGGGGCGATTTATAGCAATCAGCCCCAGCATTTT. Translated, it reads CASRDRGAIYSNQPQHF.